Shown below are 31 T cell receptor beta chains from a single sample sequenced in a study of Graves' ophthalmopathy and Graves' hyperthyroidism. As the template, RNA transcripts were used to amplify TCR beta CDR3 regions. An initial RT-PCR round employing HTBI primers preceded a second-round multiplex PCR. Each CDR3 protein gets one entry after TCRdb re-called the multiplex PCR reads with MiXCR. The table shows 680,000 or so distinct CDR3 sequences, with approximately 21% occurring only once. Sequences were obtained from peripheral blood. The receptors were gathered from a woman between 18 and 29 years old with stable Graves' hyperthyroidism. Some clones in this sample may be carry-over from other donors' samples.

This clonotype was recorded at least ten times. The CDR3 reads CASTSGKISNQPQHF. CDR3 sequence (DNA): TGTGCCAGCACCTCGGGAAAGATTAGCAATCAGCCCCAGCATTTT. The chain has TRBV12-3 or TRBV12-4 and TRBJ1-5; D is undetermined. V lost 7 bases and J 0 bases, leaving 13 bases between the germline ends. The CDR3 runs 15 residues.

This clonotype was seen at least ten times. The chain is built from TRBV6-5 and TRBJ1-5, with unresolved D. The CDR3 extends over 15 amino acids. V was pared by 4 bases and J by 2 bases, with 12 bases between. Germline V gene lookup returns CDR1 MNHEY and CDR2 SVGAGI. In DNA form, the CDR3 reads TGTGCCAGCAGTTCCCAGGACCGATGCAATCAGCCCCAGCATTTT. Amino acids: CASSSQDRCNQPQHF.

This clonotype occurred many times. The CDR3 is CASSLERHNSPLHF. DNA of the CDR3: TGTGCCAGCAGCTTGGAAAGGCACAATTCACCCCTCCACTTT. The rearrangement links TRBV5-6 to TRBJ1-6; D is uncertain. V lost 0 bases and J 7 bases, leaving 8 bases between the germline ends. Germline V gives CDR1 SGHDT, CDR2 YYEEEE. This CDR3 is 14 amino acids long.

The chain recombines TRBV10-3 with TRBJ1-1, with TRBD1 as a possible D gene (5 bases). In germline, CDR1 is ENHRY, CDR2 SYGVKD. Trimming took 4 bases from V and 7 from J, leaving 10 bases between them. The CDR3 covers 12 residues. CDR3 coding DNA: TGTGCCATCAGTGGTCAGGGTTATGAAGCTTTCTTT. This sequence encodes CAISGQGYEAFF.

This chain joins TRBV9 and TRBJ1-1, with 7 positions matching TRBD1. CDR1 and CDR2 (germline): SGDLS, YYNGEE. With V trimmed by 0 bases and J by 7 bases, 6 bases remained unmatched. This CDR3 has 14 amino acids. CDR3 amino acids: CASSVGDSFNEAFF. CDR3 nucleotide sequence: TGTGCCAGCAGCGTAGGGGACAGTTTTAATGAAGCTTTCTTT. Full variable domain (missing parts from reference TRBV9 and TRBJ1-1): DSGVTQTPKHLITATGQRVTLRCSPRSGDLSVYWYQQSLDQGLQFLIQYYNGEERAKGNILERFSAQQFPDLHSELNLSSLELGDSALYFCASSVGDSFNEAFFGQGTRLTVV.

The chain carries TRBV20-1 and TRBJ2-5; D is ambiguous. The CDR3 spans 14 residues. V was cut by 3 bases and J by 2 bases, with 13 bases left in between. Germline V gene lookup returns CDR1 DFQATT and CDR2 SNEGSKA (reference sequence). The CDR3 protein is CSASGALLQETQYF. CDR3 nucleotides: TGCAGTGCTAGCGGAGCCTTGCTTCAAGAGACCCAGTACTTC.

This clonotype has more than one count but fewer than ten. The rearrangement links TRBV19 to TRBJ2-2, with 7 bases fitting TRBD1. The CDR3 sequence is 16 residues long. The germline V gene encodes CDR1 LNHDA and CDR2 SQIVND (reference sequence). V shed 2 bases and J 4 bases; nucleotides not matched to a gene: 7. For the CDR3, the DNA is TGTGCCAGTAGTATACGGACAGGCGGAAGCACCGGGGAGCTGTTTTTT. It is translated as CASSIRTGGSTGELFF.

This clonotype was observed many times. This chain uses TRBV7-2 with TRBJ1-1; D might be TRBD1 (6 bases). The CDR3 is made up of 14 amino acids. Germline V gene lookup returns CDR1 SGHTA and CDR2 FQGNSA. V was clipped by 5 bases and J by 1 base, with 11 bases between them. The CDR3 DNA is TGTGCCAGCAGCAAGGGGGTGTCGAACACTGAAGCTTTCTTT. Protein sequence: CASSKGVSNTEAFF.

This clonotype was counted many times. V gene TRBV20-1 combines with J gene TRBJ2-7; 11 bases map to TRBD1. Germline CDR1 and CDR2: DFQATT and SNEGSKA (reference sequence). The junction had 1 base not matched to a gene; V was cut back by 0 bases and J by 6 bases. The CDR3 totals 13 residues. The CDR3 spells CSAREGTGGEQYF. The CDR3 bases are TGCAGTGCTAGAGAGGGGACAGGGGGCGAGCAGTACTTC.

The rearrangement uses TRBV29-1 and TRBJ2-5, with 9 bases that match TRBD1. The CDR3 has 14 residues. Germline values: CDR1 SQVTM, CDR2 ANQGSEA. V shed 6 bases and J 5 bases; nucleotides not matched to a gene: 10. CDR3 sequence: CSVHRDRDLETQYF. The DNA for the CDR3 is TGCAGCGTACACCGGGACAGGGACCTGGAGACCCAGTACTTC.

This clonotype was counted once. The rearrangement joins TRBV12-3 or TRBV12-4 to TRBJ1-1; D not certain. The CDR3 sequence is 15 residues long. Trimming took 1 base from V and 0 from J, leaving 9 bases between them. The DNA of the CDR3 is TGTGCCAGCAGTTTAGGTTGGCTCATGAACACTGAAGCTTTCTTT. It codes for CASSLGWLMNTEAFF.

This chain uses TRBV6-5 with TRBJ2-2; D ambiguous. The CDR3 is made up of 12 amino acids. In germline, CDR1 is MNHEY, CDR2 SVGAGI. Deletions cut 0 bases from V and 9 bases from J, with 5 bases between. CDR3 loop: CASSYSPRELFF. In DNA form, the CDR3 reads TGTGCCAGCAGTTACTCCCCTCGGGAGCTGTTTTTT.

This clonotype has just a few counts. The gene calls are TRBV19 and TRBJ1-5, with TRBD1 as a possible D gene (5 bases). This CDR3 is 15 amino acids long. Germline loops: CDR1 LNHDA, CDR2 SQIVND (reference sequence). V was pared by 5 bases and J by 9 bases, with 20 bases between. CDR3 in amino acids: CASSVRGRTPWPQHF. The CDR3 bases are TGTGCCAGTAGTGTACGGGGCCGTACGCCGTGGCCCCAGCATTTT.

CDR3 amino acids: CASSYSSFTVLLCQPQHF. In DNA form, the CDR3 reads TGTGCCAGCAGTTACTCGAGTTTCACAGTTCTCCTATGTCAGCCCCAGCATTTT. V and J are TRBV6-2 or TRBV6-3 and TRBJ1-5; the D is unclear. Trimming removed 0 bases at V and 6 bases at J, with 21 bases between. The CDR3 extends over 18 amino acids. Germline V gene data show CDR1 as MNHEY and CDR2 as SVGEGT.

This clonotype has more than one count but fewer than ten. Because the CDR3's place on the DNA is in doubt, the DNA is left out and the CDR3 is given as listed by TCRdb. This chain joins TRBV6-2 or TRBV6-3 and TRBJ2-7; TRBD1, the table's D call, was not compared with the DNA. In germline, CDR1 is MNHEY, CDR2 SVGEGT. The CDR3 sequence runs 18 residues, both termini included. This chain's CDR3 is CASSSSPPLEGSSSGQYF.

This chain uses TRBV7-3 with TRBJ2-5; D gene uncertain. CDR1 and CDR2 (germline): SGHTA, FQGTGA. The length of the CDR3 is 16 residues. Deletions cut 7 bases from V and 5 bases from J, with 23 bases between. In DNA, the CDR3 is TGTGCCAGCACCCTCCGGCCCTTAGGACGTTCGGAGACCCAGTACTTC. Translating it yields CASTLRPLGRSETQYF.

This clonotype occurred many times. CDR3 loop: CASSVGGQGKDTEAFF. CDR3 nucleotide sequence: TGTGCCAGCAGCGTAGGGGGACAGGGCAAGGACACTGAAGCTTTCTTT. The chain has TRBV9 and TRBJ1-1; 9 bases fit TRBD1. The CDR3 is 16 residues long. With 0 bases clipped from V and 3 bases from J, the junction kept 6 bases outside the gene matches. CDR1 is SGDLS, CDR2 YYNGEE, per germline.

Many counts were recorded for this clonotype. The J gene is TRBJ2-7, the V gene TRBV29-1; a possible D gene is TRBD2 (8 bases). V shed 5 bases and J shed 3 bases, with 20 bases lying between them. The CDR3 extends over 15 amino acids. Germline loops: CDR1 SQVTM, CDR2 ANQGSEA. This CDR3 reads CSVRVGQRESYEQYF. The CDR3 DNA is TGCAGCGTTCGGGTGGGACAGCGGGAGAGCTACGAGCAGTACTTC.

This clonotype came up a few times. The V call is TRBV6-5, the J call TRBJ2-5, with 10 positions matching TRBD2. Trimming took 2 bases from V and 4 from J; bases not matched to a gene: 1. The CDR3 covers 14 residues. Germline V gene data show CDR1 as MNHEY and CDR2 as SVGAGI. CDR3 DNA sequence: TGTGCCAGCAGTTACCGACTAGCGGGAGAGACCCAGTACTTC. Protein sequence: CASSYRLAGETQYF.

V and J are TRBV6-5 and TRBJ2-2; perhaps TRBD1 as D (6 bases). V lost 4 bases, J lost 4 bases, and 13 bases lay in between. CDR1 is MNHEY and CDR2 is SVGAGI in the germline V gene. The CDR3 runs 15 residues. The CDR3 DNA follows: TGTGCCAGCAGTTCACAGGGTAGGGTCACCGGGGAGCTGTTTTTT. The encoded protein is CASSSQGRVTGELFF.

This clonotype was counted between two and nine times. The chain has TRBV4-2 and TRBJ2-2; D is ambiguous. This CDR3 has 14 amino acids. Germline V lookup: CDR1 LGHNA, CDR2 YNFKEQ. Trimming pared 3 bases from V and 4 bases from J, leaving 9 bases between. CDR3: CASSHLDATGELFF. The CDR3 nucleotides are TGTGCCAGCAGCCACTTAGACGCCACCGGGGAGCTGTTTTTT.

The V gene is TRBV11-2, the J gene TRBJ2-2; 14 nucleotides line up with TRBD2. V dropped 0 bases and J dropped 4; count of bases not matched to a gene: 13. This CDR3 is built from 21 residues. The germline V gene has CDR1 SGHAT and CDR2 FQNNGV. The DNA for the CDR3 is TGTGCCAGCAGCTTAGATGATCCCCAGGGACTAGCGGGAGTCGGCACCGGGGAGCTGTTTTTT. Translation: CASSLDDPQGLAGVGTGELFF.

This clonotype has only a few counts. A much more abundant neighbour one base away suggests this may be a read error. J is TRBJ2-5 and V is TRBV10-2, with D perhaps matching TRBD2 (5 bases). Germline assignment: CDR1 WSHSY and CDR2 SAAADI. This CDR3 is built from 10 residues. CDR3 amino acids: CASGWETKYF. As DNA, the CDR3 is TGCGCCAGCGGTTGGGAGACCAAGTACTTC.

The table lists this clonotype with a few counts. The chain recombines TRBV5-1 with TRBJ2-7; 10 bases match TRBD1. The CDR3 loop spans 13 amino acids. Germline CDR1 reads SGHRS; CDR2 reads YFSETQ. V gave up 4 bases and J gave up 7 bases; unmatched junction bases: 5. CDR3 amino acids: CASSRDRGREQYF. The CDR3 coding sequence is TGCGCCAGCAGCCGAGACAGGGGGCGAGAGCAGTACTTC.

The chain couples TRBV3-1 to TRBJ1-2; D is ambiguous. The CDR3 runs 11 residues. Trimming took off 9 bases at V and 7 bases at J, with 12 bases between the two ends. Germline V lookup: CDR1 LGHDT, CDR2 YNNKEL (reference sequence). The CDR3 reads CASSEWAGYTF. Written as DNA, the CDR3 is TGTGCCAGTTCTGAATGGGCTGGCTACACCTTC.

This clonotype was recorded many times. The J gene is TRBJ1-1, the V gene TRBV7-2; D remains unclear. Trimming removed 2 bases from V and 0 bases from J, with 7 bases in between. Germline V gives CDR1 SGHTA, CDR2 FQGNSA. The CDR3 runs to 14 residues. The CDR3 coding sequence is TGTGCCAGCAGCTTAAGGGAGGTGAACACTGAAGCTTTCTTT. It is translated as CASSLREVNTEAFF.

The chain recombines TRBV10-3 with TRBJ2-6; 10 bases agree with TRBD1. Germline V CDR1 and CDR2: ENHRY, SYGVKD. This CDR3 spans 17 amino acids. Germline trimming cut 6 bases from V and 4 bases from J; bases unmatched to any gene: 9. The CDR3 DNA is TGTGCCATCAGGTCCGGGACAGGGGTTTCAGGGGCCAACGTCCTGACTTTC. Translation: CAIRSGTGVSGANVLTF.

This clonotype came up many times. The chain links TRBV5-6 to TRBJ1-1; D perhaps matches TRBD1 (6 bases). The CDR3 length is 13 residues. Per germline, CDR1 SGHDT and CDR2 YYEEEE. V gave up 6 bases and J gave up 4 bases, with 13 bases separating them. The CDR3 loop reads CASTQGGSTEAFF. CDR3 in DNA: TGTGCCAGCACCCAAGGGGGTAGCACTGAAGCTTTCTTT.

The chain uses TRBV28 and TRBJ2-2, with D tentatively TRBD1 or TRBD2 (5 bases each). The V gene's germline CDR1 is MDHEN and CDR2 SYDVKM. The CDR3 is 17 residues long. V was clipped by 7 bases and J by 1 base, with 19 bases between them. The CDR3 DNA reads as TGTGCCAGCACCACCCCGTCGCAGGGAGAGAACACCGGGGAGCTGTTTTTT. Translated, it gives CASTTPSQGENTGELFF.

The chain employs TRBV20-1 and TRBJ2-5, with TRBD1 matching over 9 bases. Germline CDR1 is DFQATT and CDR2 is SNEGSKA (reference sequence). The CDR3 sequence is 13 residues long. V was pared by 3 bases and J by 5 bases, with 4 bases of the junction left unmatched. CDR3 residues: CSASTGGLETQYF. As DNA, the CDR3 is TGCAGTGCTAGCACAGGGGGCCTTGAGACCCAGTACTTC.

The table lists this clonotype with many counts. The chain recombines TRBV28 with TRBJ1-5; 10 bases are a match to TRBD1. The V gene end was trimmed by 7 bases and the J gene end by 6 bases; junction bases not matched to a gene: 6. Germline V CDR1 and CDR2: MDHEN, SYDVKM. The CDR3 sequence is 14 residues long. CDR3 loop: CASTKTGGSQPQHF. The CDR3 bases are TGTGCCAGCACCAAGACAGGGGGCTCTCAGCCCCAGCATTTT.